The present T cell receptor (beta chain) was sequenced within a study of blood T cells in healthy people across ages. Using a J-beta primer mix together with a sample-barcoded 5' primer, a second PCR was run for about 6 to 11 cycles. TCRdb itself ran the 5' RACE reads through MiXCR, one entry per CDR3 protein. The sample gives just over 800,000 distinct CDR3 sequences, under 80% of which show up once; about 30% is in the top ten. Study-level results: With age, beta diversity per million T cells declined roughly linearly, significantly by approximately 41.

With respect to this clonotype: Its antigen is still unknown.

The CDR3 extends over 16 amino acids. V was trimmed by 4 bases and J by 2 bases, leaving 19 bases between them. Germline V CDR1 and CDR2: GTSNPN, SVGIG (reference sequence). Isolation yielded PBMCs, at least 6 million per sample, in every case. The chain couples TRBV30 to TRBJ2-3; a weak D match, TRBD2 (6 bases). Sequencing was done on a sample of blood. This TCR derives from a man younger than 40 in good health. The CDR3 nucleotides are TGTGCCTGGATGATGCGGGACGGATTATTCACAGATACGCAGTATTTT. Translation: CAWMMRDGLFTDTQYF.